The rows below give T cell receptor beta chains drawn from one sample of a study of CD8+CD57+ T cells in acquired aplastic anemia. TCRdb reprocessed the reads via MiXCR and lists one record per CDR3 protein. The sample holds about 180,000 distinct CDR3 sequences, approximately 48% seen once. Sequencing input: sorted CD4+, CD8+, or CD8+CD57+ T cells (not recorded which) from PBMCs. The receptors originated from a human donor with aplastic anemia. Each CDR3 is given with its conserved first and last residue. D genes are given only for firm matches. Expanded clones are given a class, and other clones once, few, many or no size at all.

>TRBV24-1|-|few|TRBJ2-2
CATSDPALGGELFF
TGTGCCACCAGTGACCCGGCCCTGGGCGGGGAGCTGTTTTTT
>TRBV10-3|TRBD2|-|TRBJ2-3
CAISESNGGNRTDTQYF
TGTGCCATCAGTGAGTCGAACGGGGGGAACCGCACAGATACGCAGTATTTT
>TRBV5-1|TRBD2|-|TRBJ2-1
CASSLSAGVNNEQFF
TGCGCCAGCAGCTTGTCGGCGGGGGTCAACAATGAGCAGTTCTTC
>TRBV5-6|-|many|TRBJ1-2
CASSLLTTGYGYTF
TGTGCCAGCAGCCTGTTGACGACAGGCTATGGCTACACCTTC
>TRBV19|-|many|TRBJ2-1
CATSGISSYNEQFF
TGTGCCACCTCAGGGATAAGCTCCTACAATGAGCAGTTCTTC
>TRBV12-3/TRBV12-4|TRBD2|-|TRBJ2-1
CASSLTSGRGEQFF
TGTGCCAGCAGTTTAACTAGCGGGAGGGGGGAGCAGTTCTTC
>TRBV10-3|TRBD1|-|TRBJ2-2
CATRSDRGTGELFF
TGTGCCACCCGGTCGGACAGGGGAACCGGGGAGCTGTTTTTT
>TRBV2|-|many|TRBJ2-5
CASSEGGGQETQYF
TGTGCCAGCAGTGAGGGGGGCGGACAAGAGACCCAGTACTTC
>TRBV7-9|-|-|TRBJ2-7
CASSLNRAAEQHF
TGTGCCAGCAGCCTTAACCGGGCCGCCGAGCAGCACTTC
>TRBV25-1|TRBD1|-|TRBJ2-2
CASSELTGQGRHTGELFF
TGTGCCAGCAGTGAACTAACGGGACAGGGAAGACACACCGGGGAGCTGTTTTTT
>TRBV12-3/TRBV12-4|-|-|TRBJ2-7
CASSDPGTASYEQYF
TGTGCCAGCAGCGACCCTGGGACTGCATCCTACGAGCAGTACTTC
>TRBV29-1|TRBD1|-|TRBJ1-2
CSVERQGSIYGYTF
TGCAGCGTTGAAAGACAGGGATCAATTTATGGCTACACCTTC
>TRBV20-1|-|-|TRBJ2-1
CSAREERIGNLPYNEQFF
TGCAGTGCTAGAGAGGAGCGAATTGGAAACTTGCCCTACAATGAGCAGTTCTTC
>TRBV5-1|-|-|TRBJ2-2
CASSLRSGELFF
TGCGCCAGCAGCTTGCGGTCCGGGGAGCTGTTTTTT
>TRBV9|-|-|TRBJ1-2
CASSVEAGDYGYTF
TGTGCCAGCAGCGTAGAGGCAGGGGACTATGGCTACACCTTC
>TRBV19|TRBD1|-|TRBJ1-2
CASRPGTVYGYTF
TGTGCCAGTAGGCCAGGGACAGTTTATGGCTACACCTTC